This T cell receptor beta chain was documented in a study of blood T cell repertoires in COVID-19. Study-wide context: COVID-19 samples, acute and convalescent, were from the United States, Italy and Spain. T cells, B-cell-depleted T cells, or PBMCs supplied cDNA or gDNA.

Authors' analysis steps: It was from reference gene primer amplification that nucleated cell counts were estimated. Clones were read by immunoSEQ multiplex PCR, and TCRdb kept only the in-frame ones, dropping some. The DNA was the basis for D and trimming; V, J and clone size are from that table. Among some 95,000 clones listed, about 80% were seen once. A few counts support this clone. The germline CDR1 and CDR2 sequences are SGHTS and YDEGEE. With V trimmed by 2 bases and J by 7 bases, 4 bases remained unmatched. This CDR3 is 13 amino acids long. The genes are TRBV5-8 and TRBJ1-2, with TRBD1 matching 8 bases. The receptor was derived from a man in his 70s with acute or convalescent COVID-19. Material: peripheral blood. CDR3 in amino acids: CASSFRGLGGYTF. As DNA, the CDR3 is TGTGCCAGCAGCTTCAGGGGGCTCGGTGGCTACACCTTC.